This paragraph covers one T cell receptor (beta chain) sequence. The antigen is unknown. The data stem from a study of blood T cells in healthy people across ages. General study points: Strong correlation linked observed beta diversity and percent naive T cells.

A second 7 to 11 cycle PCR used barcoded and J-beta primers. Each CDR3 protein gets one entry after TCRdb re-called the 5' RACE reads with MiXCR. The repertoire holds hundreds of thousands of distinct CDR3 sequences, with about half as singletons. This receptor was obtained from a woman in her fifties or sixties in good health. The sample consisted of blood.

CDR3 sequence reads: CASSLGGLAGFYEQYF. CDR3 in DNA: TGTGCCAGCAGTTTAGGGGGTCTAGCGGGTTTCTACGAGCAGTACTTC. This chain joins TRBV27 and TRBJ2-7, with 8 bases matching TRBD2. The germline CDR1 and CDR2 sequences are MNHEY and SMNVEV (reference sequence). This CDR3 has 16 residues. V lost 2 bases to trimming and J lost 3 bases; unmatched junction nucleotides: 9.